Sequencing of this T cell receptor (beta chain) was carried out in a study of blood T cell repertoires in COVID-19. Study in general: COVID-19 samples from acute and convalescent phases originated in the United States, Italy and Spain. In each case, the material was cDNA or gDNA derived from T cells, B-cell-depleted T cells, or PBMCs.

V gave up 0 bases and J gave up 1 base; unmatched junction bases: 0. The CDR3 is made up of 16 amino acids. Per the germline V gene, CDR1 is SGHNT and CDR2 is YYREEE (reference sequence). In the source study's methods: The assay estimated nucleated cells by amplifying reference gene primers. The assay was immunoSEQ multiplex PCR, and TCRdb's table has in-frame clones only and misses some. V, J and clone size derive from that table, while D and trimming were established from the DNA sequence. The data hold tens of thousands of clones, with roughly nine tenths observed a single time. The rearrangement joins TRBV5-4 to TRBJ2-3; TRBD2 agrees at 12 bases. What was sequenced was peripheral blood. This clonotype was sampled from a man in his 60s with acute or convalescent COVID-19. In DNA form, the CDR3 reads TGTGCCAGCAGCTTGGGACTAGCGGGAGGCACAGATACGCAGTATTTT. Its translation is CASSLGLAGGTDTQYF.